Shown below are 10 T cell receptor beta chains from a single sample sequenced in a study of shared clonotypes between healthy human individuals. Assay: immunoSEQ multiplex PCR; the TCRdb copy retains only in-frame clones and omits some. The sample lists 550,000 to 700,000 clones; about 80% were seen once. What was sequenced was memory CD4+ T cells sorted from blood. Subset meaning: CD45RA-negative fraction. The receptor source for this set is a woman aged 25 to 45 in good health.

This clone came up once. The chain recombines TRBV9 with TRBJ2-2; D is perhaps TRBD2 (5 bases). Germline-derived CDR1 and CDR2 are SGDLS and YYNGEE. The ends were cut back, 4 bases at V and 6 bases at J, with 16 bases in the middle. The length of the CDR3 is 15 residues. CDR3 sequence (DNA): TGTGCCAGCAGCCGGGATCCTTCCCGGTCCGGGGAGCTGTTTTTT. Its translation is CASSRDPSRSGELFF.

This clone was seen a few times. The chain has TRBV6-6 and TRBJ1-5; 10 nucleotides match TRBD1. This CDR3 comprises 15 residues. After removal of 6 bases from V and 6 bases from J, the junction contained 8 bases not matched to a gene. Germline-derived CDR1 and CDR2 are MNHNY and SVGAGI (reference sequence). In nucleotides, the CDR3 is TGTGCCAGCAGCGGTCCGGGACAGGGGAGTCAGCCCCAGCATTTT. It translates to CASSGPGQGSQPQHF.

This clone was detected only once. V gene TRBV28 combines with J gene TRBJ1-4; 10 bases align to TRBD1. Trimming cost V 7 bases and J 8 bases; bases outside gene matches: 7. This CDR3 comprises 14 residues. Germline CDR1 reads MDHEN; CDR2 reads SYDVKM. In DNA, the CDR3 is TGTGCCAGCACGACAGGGGGCGCATCGGAAAAACTGTTTTTT. This codes for CASTTGGASEKLFF.

There are many counts of this clone. The rearrangement links TRBV11-1 to TRBJ1-1; unclear D gene. CDR3 length: 13 residues. Germline V gene lookup returns CDR1 SGHAT and CDR2 FQDESV (reference sequence). V lost 0 bases, J lost 5 bases, and 7 bases lay in between. For the CDR3, the DNA is TGTGCCAGCAGCTTAGCCAAGTGGACTGAAGCTTTCTTT. Amino acids: CASSLAKWTEAFF.

This clone appeared once. The chain carries TRBV9 and TRBJ2-1, with D possibly matching TRBD1 (5 bases). The germline V gene encodes CDR1 SGDLS and CDR2 YYNGEE. The length of the CDR3 is 15 residues. Trimming took 3 bases from V and 1 from J, leaving 11 bases between them. In nucleotides, the CDR3 is TGTGCCAGCAGCGACTTAGGGGATTCCTACAATGAGCAGTTCTTC. Protein sequence: CASSDLGDSYNEQFF.

The table lists this clone with a few counts. This chain uses TRBV6-1 with TRBJ1-4; possible D gene TRBD1, 5 bases. Germline V lookup: CDR1 MNHNS, CDR2 SASEGT. V gave up 7 bases and J gave up 0 bases, with 12 bases separating them. CDR3 length: 15 residues. CDR3 coding DNA: TGTGCCAGCAACCGACAGCCTGCAACTAATGAAAAACTGTTTTTT. Encoded protein: CASNRQPATNEKLFF.

The chain uses TRBV7-6 and TRBJ2-1, with 14 bases identical to TRBD2. The junction had 5 bases not matched to a gene; V was cut back by 3 bases and J by 7 bases. CDR1 is SGHVS, CDR2 FNYEAQ, per germline. There are 16 residues in the CDR3. DNA of the CDR3: TGTGCCAGCAGCTTGACTAGCGGGAGGGGTTGGAATGAGCAGTTCTTC. Its translation is CASSLTSGRGWNEQFF.

This CDR3 reads CASSQEDRGQETQYF. The CDR3 nucleotides read TGCGCCAGCAGCCAGGAAGACAGGGGGCAAGAGACCCAGTACTTC. This chain connects TRBV4-1 to TRBJ2-5, with 9 bases that match TRBD1. CDR1 is MGHRA, CDR2 YSYEKL, per germline. The length of the CDR3 is 15 residues. The V and J ends lost 3 bases and 2 bases, in that order; junction bases with no gene match: 4.

V and J are TRBV29-1 and TRBJ1-1; a possible D gene is TRBD1 (6 bases). V was cut by 7 bases and J by 1 base, with 13 bases left in between. Per germline, CDR1 SQVTM and CDR2 ANQGSEA. The CDR3 runs 13 residues. The CDR3 reads CSGSDRPNTEAFF. CDR3 bases: TGCAGCGGCTCGGACAGACCGAACACTGAAGCTTTCTTT. Complete variable domain (other parts from reference TRBV29-1 and TRBJ1-1): SAVISQKPSRDICQRGTSLTIQCQVDSQVTMMFWYRQQPGQSLTLIATANQGSEATYESGFVIDKFPISRPNLTFSTLTVSNMSPEDSSIYLCSGSDRPNTEAFFGQGTRLTVV.

This clone was observed once. The CDR3 nucleotides read TGTGCCAGCAGCTTAGTCGGGACTGAAGCTTTCTTT. Amino acids: CASSLVGTEAFF. The J gene is TRBJ1-1, the V gene TRBV11-2; D is ambiguous. Trimming cost V 1 base and J 5 bases, with 5 bases left between them. Germline V gene lookup returns CDR1 SGHAT and CDR2 FQNNGV. This CDR3 is 12 amino acids long.